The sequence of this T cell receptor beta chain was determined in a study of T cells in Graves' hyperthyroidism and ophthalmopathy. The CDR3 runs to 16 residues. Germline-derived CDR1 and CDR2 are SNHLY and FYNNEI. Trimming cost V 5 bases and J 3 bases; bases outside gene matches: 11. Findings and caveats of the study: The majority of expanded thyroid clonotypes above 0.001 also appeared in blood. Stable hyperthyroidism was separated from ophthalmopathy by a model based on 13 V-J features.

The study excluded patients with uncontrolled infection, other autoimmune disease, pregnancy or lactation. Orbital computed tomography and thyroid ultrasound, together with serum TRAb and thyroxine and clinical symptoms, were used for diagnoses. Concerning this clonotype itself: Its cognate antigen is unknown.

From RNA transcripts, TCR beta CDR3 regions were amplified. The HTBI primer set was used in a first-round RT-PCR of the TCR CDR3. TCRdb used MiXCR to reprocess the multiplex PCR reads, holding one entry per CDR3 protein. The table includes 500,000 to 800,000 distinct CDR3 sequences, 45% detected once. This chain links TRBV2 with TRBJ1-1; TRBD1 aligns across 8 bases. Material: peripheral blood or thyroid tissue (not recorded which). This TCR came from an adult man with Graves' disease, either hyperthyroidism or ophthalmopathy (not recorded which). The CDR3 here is CASSYRTGPEDTEAFF. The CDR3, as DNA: TGTGCCAGCAGTTACAGGACAGGGCCTGAAGACACTGAAGCTTTCTTT.